The 30 T cell receptor beta chains given below trace back to one sample, sequenced in a study of Graves' ophthalmopathy and Graves' hyperthyroidism. As the template, RNA transcripts were used to amplify TCR beta CDR3 regions. RT-PCR in the first round used HTBI primers; a second-round multiplex PCR followed. TCRdb used MiXCR to reprocess the multiplex PCR reads, holding one entry per CDR3 protein. The sample lists under 350,000 distinct CDR3 sequences, 15% to 20% seen once, with over 9% in the top ten. Sequenced sample: peripheral blood. Source of these receptors: an adult man with Graves' ophthalmopathy.

This clonotype showed up many times. This rearrangement joins TRBV20-1 to TRBJ2-7; TRBD2 matches 13 bases. The CDR3 has 15 residues. Germline assignment: CDR1 DFQATT and CDR2 SNEGSKA (reference sequence). V was pared by 1 base and J by 3 bases, with 3 bases of the junction left unmatched. The CDR3 reads CSARGGLAGFYEQYF. In DNA, the CDR3 is TGCAGTGCTAGAGGGGGACTAGCGGGATTCTACGAGCAGTACTTC.

This clonotype was seen many times. The chain has TRBV27 and TRBJ2-5; TRBD1 matches 9 bases. The CDR3 runs 16 residues. Germline lookup yields CDR1 MNHEY and CDR2 SMNVEV (reference sequence). Trimming took 5 bases from V and 4 from J; bases not matched to a gene: 11. CDR3 nucleotides: TGTGCCAGCAGTCCCCGCCGGGACAGGGTGTTAGAGACCCAGTACTTC. Translation gives CASSPRRDRVLETQYF.

V usage is TRBV18 and J usage is TRBJ2-7; 9 nucleotides line up with TRBD2. The V gene end was trimmed by 6 bases and the J gene end by 6 bases; junction bases not matched to a gene: 12. CDR3 length: 15 residues. Germline assignment: CDR1 KGHSH and CDR2 LQKENI. For the CDR3, the DNA is TGTGCCAGCTCTCGACTAGCGGAAAGGAGCTCCGAGCAGTACTTC. It encodes CASSRLAERSSEQYF.

This clonotype was counted many times. This may stem from a read error, because a much larger clone lies one nucleotide away. The gene calls are TRBV24-1 and TRBJ2-2; D is unclear. CDR1 is KGHDR, CDR2 SFDVKD, per germline. V lost 7 bases and J lost 0, with 5 bases in between. CDR3 size: 13 residues. CDR3 sequence reads: CATRTPNTGELFF. CDR3 bases: TGTGCCACCAGGACGCCGAACACCGGGGAGCTGTTTTTT.

This clonotype occurred many times. The chain combines TRBV18 with TRBJ1-1; possible D gene TRBD1, 6 bases. The V end was cut by 2 bases, the J end by 1 base, with 8 bases between. Germline CDR1 is KGHSH and CDR2 is LQKENI. This CDR3 spans 14 amino acids. The CDR3 here is CASSPSGENTEAFF. The CDR3 DNA reads TGTGCCAGCTCACCATCAGGGGAGAACACTGAAGCTTTCTTT.

This clonotype was recorded at least ten times. The V call is TRBV12-3 or TRBV12-4, the J call TRBJ2-2; no reliable D call. V was shortened by 2 bases and J by 4 bases, with 11 bases between the two germline ends. The CDR3 runs 15 residues. The CDR3 nucleotides read TGTGCCAGCAGTTTAACGCACCGAGGCACCGGGGAGCTGTTTTTT. Protein product: CASSLTHRGTGELFF.

This clonotype was observed many times. The chain carries TRBV6-2 or TRBV6-3 and TRBJ1-2; D gene uncertain. Trimming shortened V by 0 bases and J by 5 bases, and 7 bases separated the two germline ends. Germline V lookup: CDR1 MNHEY, CDR2 SVGEGT. The CDR3 extends over 13 amino acids. The chain's CDR3 is CASSYSEGYGYTF. The DNA for the CDR3 is TGTGCCAGCAGTTACTCTGAAGGGTATGGCTACACCTTC.

This clonotype turned up a few times. This sequence joins TRBV30 and TRBJ2-3; D ambiguous. CDR1 and CDR2 (germline): GTSNPN, SVGIG (reference sequence). This CDR3 comprises 11 residues. The V end lost 3 bases, the J end lost 2 bases, and 3 bases lay between the germline ends. The CDR3 bases are TGTGCCTGGAGGACCACAGATACGCAGTATTTT. The encoded protein is CAWRTTDTQYF. Complete variable domain (other parts from reference TRBV30 and TRBJ2-3): SQTIHQWPATLVQPVGSPLSLECTVEGTSNPNLYWYRQAAGRGLQLLFYSVGIGQISSEVPQNLSASRPQDRQFILSSKKLLLSDSGFYLCAWRTTDTQYFGPGTRLTVL.

In this sample, this clonotype turned up many times. The chain links TRBV5-1 to TRBJ1-2, with 11 bases lining up with TRBD1. J lost 8 bases, V lost 0 bases, and 3 bases had no gene match. The CDR3 contains 14 residues. CDR1 is SGHRS and CDR2 is YFSETQ in the germline V gene. The chain's CDR3 is CASSLAGTGGGYTF. The CDR3 nucleotides read TGCGCCAGCAGCTTGGCGGGGACAGGGGGAGGCTACACCTTC.

This clonotype was detected a few times. CDR3 sequence: CASSLAQGLGKLFF. CDR3 DNA: TGCGCCAGCAGCTTGGCTCAGGGCCTGGGGAAACTGTTTTTT. The chain joins TRBV5-1 to TRBJ1-4, with TRBD1 as a possible D gene (5 bases). CDR1 and CDR2 from the germline V gene are SGHRS and YFSETQ. Trimming took off 0 bases at V and 11 bases at J, with 14 bases between the two ends. The CDR3 covers 14 residues. Variable domain in full (rest from reference TRBV5-1 and TRBJ1-4): KAGVTQTPRYLIKTRGQQVTLSCSPISGHRSVSWYQQTPGQGLQFLFEYFSETQRNKGNFPGRFSGRQFSNSRSEMNVSTLELGDSALYLCASSLAQGLGKLFFGSGTQLSVL.

This rearrangement joins TRBV24-1 to TRBJ2-4; D is possibly TRBD2 (6 bases). V lost 4 bases and J lost 1, with 7 bases in between. From germline, CDR1 is KGHDR and CDR2 SFDVKD. This CDR3 spans 14 amino acids. The CDR3, as DNA: TGTGCCACCAGTGAAGGAGGGGCCAAAAACATTCAGTACTTC. It is translated as CATSEGGAKNIQYF.

As concerns this clonotype: The junction does not match germline at one end; this may be a read error. The chain couples TRBV20-1 to TRBJ1-5; TRBD1 agrees at 8 bases. Germline CDR1 is DFQATT and CDR2 is SNEGSKA (reference sequence). The CDR3 runs to 14 residues. Here the CDR3 reads CSARAGTGHQPQHF. CDR3 nucleotide sequence: TGCAGTGCCAGAGCCGGGACAGGCCATCAGCCCCAGCATTTT.

This clonotype was picked up one time. This CDR3 reads CASRRTGARVNGYTF. The CDR3 nucleotides are TGTGCCAGCAGAAGGACAGGGGCCCGCGTCAATGGCTACACCTTC. The chain is built from TRBV28 and TRBJ1-2; TRBD1 matches at 9 bases. The CDR3 has 15 amino acids. Germline-derived CDR1 and CDR2 are MDHEN and SYDVKM. Trimming took 6 bases from V and 6 from J; bases not matched to a gene: 11.

This clonotype was seen a handful of times. This may be a read error: a much more frequent sequence differs by one nucleotide. The chain combines TRBV18 with TRBJ2-5; a possible D gene is TRBD2 (6 bases). In germline, CDR1 is KGHSH, CDR2 LQKENI. The length of the CDR3 is 13 residues. The CDR3 here is CASSPGPGETLYF. In DNA form, the CDR3 reads TGTGCCAGCTCACCCGGACCGGGAGAGACCCTGTACTTC.

This clonotype was counted ten times or more. V is TRBV7-6 and J is TRBJ2-5; 11 bases match TRBD2. The trim removed 4 bases at V and 5 bases at J, leaving 12 bases unmatched. Germline loops: CDR1 SGHVS, CDR2 FNYEAQ. The CDR3 sequence is 17 residues long. The CDR3: CASSSLAGGSAGETQYF. The CDR3 bases are TGTGCCAGCAGCTCGCTAGCGGGAGGTTCGGCGGGGGAGACCCAGTACTTC.

The gene calls are TRBV18 and TRBJ2-2; the D call may be TRBD1 or TRBD2 (5 bases each). Trimming cost V 3 bases and J 0 bases, with 14 bases left between them. CDR1 and CDR2 from the germline V gene are KGHSH and LQKENI. The CDR3 covers 17 residues. The CDR3 coding sequence is TGTGCCAGCTCACCTCAAGGGAGACAGACGAACACCGGGGAGCTGTTTTTT. Translating gives CASSPQGRQTNTGELFF.

CDR3 in DNA: TGTGCCAGCAGCTTCGGCGGGAGTAATCAGCCCCAGCATTTT. Protein: CASSFGGSNQPQHF. The chain uses TRBV13 and TRBJ1-5; D gene uncertain. Germline V lookup: CDR1 PRHDT, CDR2 FYEKMQ (reference sequence). Trimming pared 3 bases from V and 4 bases from J, leaving 10 bases between. CDR3 length: 14 residues.

The table lists this clonotype with many counts. V and J are TRBV6-5 and TRBJ1-1, with 8 bases aligning to TRBD1. Per germline, CDR1 MNHEY and CDR2 SVGAGI. This CDR3 contains 17 residues. The V and J ends lost 0 bases and 4 bases, in that order; junction bases with no gene match: 10. As DNA, the CDR3 is TGTGCCAGCAGTTACTCCAGGACAGGGAGCTTCGGCACTGAAGCTTTCTTT. Translating it yields CASSYSRTGSFGTEAFF.

This clonotype appeared many times. The J gene is TRBJ2-5, the V gene TRBV7-2, with 7 bases that match TRBD2. The CDR3 covers 15 residues. The ends lost 5 bases at V and 5 bases at J; junction bases unmatched: 11. Germline loops: CDR1 SGHTA, CDR2 FQGNSA. This CDR3 reads CASSPTGGQGETQYF. In DNA form, the CDR3 reads TGTGCCAGCAGCCCTACGGGGGGTCAGGGCGAGACCCAGTACTTC. Full variable domain (missing parts from reference TRBV7-2 and TRBJ2-5): GAGVSQSPSNKVTEKGKDVELRCDPISGHTALYWYRQSLGQGLEFLIYFQGNSAPDKSGLPSDRFSAERTGGSVSTLTIQRTQQEDSAVYLCASSPTGGQGETQYFGPGTRLLVL.

This clonotype was seen at least ten times. A read error may produce the germline difference seen at one junction end. V is TRBV7-3 and J is TRBJ2-5, with a tentative D call TRBD1 (5 bases). The length of the CDR3 is 13 residues. The germline V gene encodes CDR1 SGHTA and CDR2 FQGTGA. The CDR3 bases are TGTGCCAGCAGAGCTTTACCTGGGGCCCCGTTGGACTTC. Its translation: CASRALPGAPLDF.

The chain recombines TRBV30 with TRBJ1-1, with D unresolved. Deletions cut 2 bases from V and 2 bases from J, with 12 bases between. Germline V gene sequence: CDR1 GTSNPN, CDR2 SVGIG (reference sequence). The CDR3 covers 14 residues. DNA for the CDR3: TGTGCCTGGAGTAAAACTACGGGTAACACTGAAGCTTTCTTT. It yields the protein CAWSKTTGNTEAFF. Drawing the rest from reference TRBV30 and TRBJ1-1, the complete variable domain is SQTIHQWPATLVQPVGSPLSLECTVEGTSNPNLYWYRQAAGRGLQLLFYSVGIGQISSEVPQNLSASRPQDRQFILSSKKLLLSDSGFYLCAWSKTTGNTEAFFGQGTRLTVV.

This clonotype was seen ten or more times. The chain combines TRBV7-8 with TRBJ2-7; the match to TRBD1 covers 9 bases. Germline V gene lookup returns CDR1 SGHVS and CDR2 FQNEAQ. The CDR3 contains 14 residues. Trimming removed 10 bases from V and 5 bases from J; junction bases left unmatched: 12. CDR3 region: CATFKDRGVNEQYF. In DNA form, the CDR3 reads TGTGCCACGTTCAAAGACAGGGGGGTTAACGAGCAGTACTTC.

This clonotype came up a few times. The chain combines TRBV7-2 with TRBJ2-7, with D possibly being TRBD2 (6 bases). The V and J ends lost 3 bases and 5 bases respectively, with 17 bases between them. This CDR3 region has 15 residues. The germline CDR1 and CDR2 sequences are SGHTA and FQGNSA. CDR3 bases: TGTGCCAGCAGCTTGGGCCGGGGGTCAGTAGACGAGCAGTACTTC. This encodes CASSLGRGSVDEQYF.

This clonotype was seen repeatedly, ten times or more. The J gene is TRBJ2-3, the V gene TRBV6-1; TRBD2 matches at 9 bases. The J segment lost 6 bases and the V segment lost 2 bases, leaving 6 bases of the junction unmatched. Germline V gene sequence: CDR1 MNHNS, CDR2 SASEGT. The CDR3 spans 15 residues. The CDR3 loop reads CASSEPSGMGDTQYF. In DNA form, the CDR3 reads TGTGCCAGCAGTGAACCTAGCGGGATGGGCGATACGCAGTATTTT.

This clonotype was observed at least ten times. This chain connects TRBV6-5 to TRBJ2-7; D is perhaps TRBD1 (6 bases). CDR1 and CDR2 (germline): MNHEY, SVGAGI. V lost 7 bases to trimming and J lost 0 bases, with 16 bases between them. This CDR3 has 15 amino acids. CDR3 sequence: CASTDTGTISYEQYF. The CDR3 DNA reads TGTGCCAGCACCGATACCGGGACAATCTCCTACGAGCAGTACTTC.

This clonotype was counted many times. The chain employs TRBV5-1 and TRBJ2-7; 11 nucleotides align to TRBD1. V lost 4 bases and J lost 3; bases outside the gene matches: 6. There are 15 residues in the CDR3. Germline lookup yields CDR1 SGHRS and CDR2 YFSETQ. This CDR3 reads CASSAAGTGGYEQYF. The CDR3, as DNA: TGCGCCAGCAGCGCCGCCGGGACAGGGGGCTACGAGCAGTACTTC.

This clonotype was found many times. This chain connects TRBV6-1 to TRBJ2-7, with 11 bases identical to TRBD2. The V gene's germline CDR1 is MNHNS and CDR2 SASEGT. The V and J ends lost 8 bases and 1 base, in that order; junction bases with no gene match: 4. The CDR3 consists of 14 residues. The CDR3 coding sequence is TGTGCCAGCCGAGGGACTAGCGGATCCTACGAGCAGTACTTC. The encoded protein is CASRGTSGSYEQYF.

This clonotype showed up many times. The chain recombines TRBV11-2 with TRBJ1-6, with TRBD1 matching 7 bases. Germline CDR1 SGHAT, CDR2 FQNNGV. The CDR3 has 17 amino acids. The V gene end was trimmed by 2 bases and the J gene end by 4 bases; junction bases not matched to a gene: 8. CDR3: CASSLTSGTAYNSPLHF. The DNA of the CDR3 is TGTGCCAGCAGCTTAACTTCCGGGACAGCTTATAATTCACCCCTCCACTTT.

Remarks on this clonotype: An end of the junction differs from the germline gene, which may be a read error. The V and J genes are TRBV12-3 or TRBV12-4 and TRBJ2-7, with TRBD1 matching over 10 bases. The CDR3 sequence is 15 residues long. The CDR3 protein is CGSSLDLTGGDEQYF. The DNA of the CDR3 is TGTGGCAGCAGTTTAGACCTGACAGGGGGCGACGAGCAGTACTTC.

This clonotype was seen ten or more times. The J gene is TRBJ1-5, the V gene TRBV6-2 or TRBV6-3; no firm D call. Trimming left V 6 bases short and J 8 bases short, with 14 bases between. In germline, CDR1 is MNHEY, CDR2 SVGEGT. This CDR3 is built from 13 residues. CDR3 bases: TGTGCCAGCAGGTACAGTCGACGGGAGCCCCAGCATTTT. It encodes CASRYSRREPQHF.